Listed below are T cell receptor beta chains from one sample, sequenced in a study of blood T cells in healthy people across ages. MiXCR was run by TCRdb on the 5' RACE reads, yielding one entry per CDR3 protein. This sample has about 1.4 million distinct CDR3 sequences, with 45% to 70% found just once. Material: blood. These receptors came from a man between 18 and 35 years old in good health. The CDR3 runs from the conserved cysteine through the conserved F or W. D genes are given only for firm matches. For some rows the clone size is stated as once, few or many, or as a class when expanded; others skip it.

D: -
V: TRBV12-3/TRBV12-4
size: -
J: TRBJ2-7
CDR3: CASKKEQYPPSEQYF
DNA: TGTGCCAGCAAAAAAGAACAGTATCCCCCGTCGGAGCAGTACTTC

D: -
V: TRBV2
size: -
J: TRBJ2-1
CDR3: CASSEAYTIYNEQFF
DNA: TGTGCCAGCAGTGAAGCGTACACCATCTACAATGAGCAGTTCTTC

D: -
V: TRBV15
size: -
J: TRBJ1-2
CDR3: CATSRTVGGYTF
DNA: TGTGCCACCAGCAGAACCGTGGGCGGCTACACCTTC

D: TRBD1
V: TRBV27
size: few
J: TRBJ2-7
CDR3: CASSLSTGQGAYEQYF
DNA: TGTGCCAGCAGTTTATCAACGGGACAGGGAGCCTACGAGCAGTACTTC

D: TRBD2
V: TRBV28
size: -
J: TRBJ2-2
CDR3: CASSYPGLASGELFF
DNA: TGTGCCAGCAGTTACCCGGGACTAGCTTCCGGGGAGCTGTTTTTT

D: TRBD2
V: TRBV29-1
size: -
J: TRBJ2-1
CDR3: CSVEGSGSSYNEQFF
DNA: TGCAGCGTTGAAGGCAGCGGGAGCTCCTACAATGAGCAGTTCTTC

D: TRBD1
V: TRBV28
size: -
J: TRBJ1-5
CDR3: CASSPDRGWYQPQHF
DNA: TGTGCCAGCAGCCCCGACAGGGGATGGTATCAGCCCCAGCATTTT

D: -
V: TRBV7-9
size: -
J: TRBJ2-7
CDR3: CASSEGGVGEQYF
DNA: TGTGCCAGCAGCGAGGGGGGTGTAGGGGAGCAGTACTTC

D: -
V: TRBV5-1
size: -
J: TRBJ2-7
CDR3: CASSFEVTGIYEQYF
DNA: TGCGCCAGCAGCTTCGAGGTAACAGGGATCTACGAGCAGTACTTC

D: -
V: TRBV2
size: few
J: TRBJ2-5
CDR3: CASSGPYNEQYF
DNA: TGTGCCAGCAGCGGGCCTTACAATGAGCAGTACTTC

D: -
V: TRBV9
size: -
J: TRBJ2-1
CDR3: CASSVAGGGANEQFF
DNA: TGTGCCAGCAGCGTAGCTGGCGGTGGGGCCAATGAGCAGTTCTTC

D: TRBD2
V: TRBV4-1
size: few
J: TRBJ2-7
CDR3: CASSGLALSYEQYF
DNA: TGCGCCAGCAGCGGACTAGCTTTAAGCTACGAGCAGTACTTC

D: -
V: TRBV29-1
size: -
J: TRBJ2-7
CDR3: CSVLQAAEQYF
DNA: TGCAGCGTTCTCCAGGCGGCGGAGCAGTACTTC

D: -
V: TRBV9
size: -
J: TRBJ2-1
CDR3: CASSGKKTSRGTSNEQFF
DNA: TGTGCCAGCAGCGGCAAAAAAACCAGTCGCGGCACAAGCAATGAGCAGTTCTTC

D: -
V: TRBV7-2
size: -
J: TRBJ2-3
CDR3: CASSKGPDPSTDTQYF
DNA: TGTGCCAGCAGCAAAGGACCCGACCCCAGCACAGATACGCAGTATTTT

D: TRBD1
V: TRBV6-2/TRBV6-3
size: -
J: TRBJ1-2
CDR3: CASSHPDRVGEDGYTF
DNA: TGTGCCAGCAGTCACCCAGACAGGGTGGGCGAGGATGGCTACACCTTC

D: -
V: TRBV20-1
size: -
J: TRBJ2-1
CDR3: CSAQRGRVYNEQFF
DNA: TGCAGTGCCCAGAGAGGGCGGGTTTACAATGAGCAGTTCTTC

D: -
V: TRBV10-3
size: -
J: TRBJ2-2
CDR3: CAIKAGINANTGELFF
DNA: TGTGCCATCAAAGCCGGGATAAACGCGAACACCGGGGAGCTGTTTTTT

D: TRBD1
V: TRBV29-1
size: -
J: TRBJ1-2
CDR3: CSVEGTGWDGYTF
DNA: TGCAGCGTTGAAGGGACAGGGTGGGATGGCTACACCTTC

D: -
V: TRBV6-5
size: -
J: TRBJ2-1
CDR3: CASTNWAEGYNEQFF
DNA: TGTGCCAGCACCAACTGGGCGGAGGGCTACAATGAGCAGTTCTTC

D: -
V: TRBV11-2
size: -
J: TRBJ2-4
CDR3: CASSPHRWEFYREPSAKNIQYF
DNA: TGTGCCAGCAGCCCCCACCGCTGGGAGTTCTACAGGGAACCCTCAGCCAAAAACATTCAGTACTTC

D: -
V: TRBV4-2
size: -
J: TRBJ1-4
CDR3: CASSQGGVTRGAGKLFF
DNA: TGTGCCAGCAGCCAGGGAGGGGTTACGAGGGGCGCGGGAAAACTGTTTTTT

D: TRBD1
V: TRBV20-1
size: -
J: TRBJ1-1
CDR3: CSAPQGGHTEAFF
DNA: TGCAGTGCTCCCCAGGGGGGGCACACTGAAGCTTTCTTT

D: -
V: TRBV6-5
size: few
J: TRBJ2-1
CDR3: CASSYLNEQFF
DNA: TGTGCCAGCAGTTATCTCAATGAGCAGTTCTTC

D: -
V: TRBV20-1
size: -
J: TRBJ2-1
CDR3: CSARPQGGVYNEQFF
DNA: TGCAGTGCTAGACCCCAAGGGGGGGTCTACAATGAGCAGTTCTTC

D: TRBD1
V: TRBV20-1
size: -
J: TRBJ2-7
CDR3: CSASSAGQGEQYF
DNA: TGCAGTGCTAGTTCGGCGGGACAGGGCGAGCAGTACTTC

D: TRBD2
V: TRBV2
size: many
J: TRBJ2-7
CDR3: CASSMERESYEQYF
DNA: TGTGCCAGCAGTATGGAGCGGGAGTCGTACGAGCAGTACTTC

D: TRBD2
V: TRBV29-1
size: few
J: TRBJ2-5
CDR3: CSVRGGQGETQYF
DNA: TGCAGCGTGCGGGGGGGGCAGGGAGAGACCCAGTACTTC

D: -
V: TRBV10-3
size: -
J: TRBJ2-7
CDR3: CATTKGAYEQYF
DNA: TGTGCCACGACCAAGGGGGCCTACGAGCAGTACTTC

D: -
V: TRBV5-1
size: few
J: TRBJ1-1
CDR3: CASSHFGEHTEAFF
DNA: TGCGCCAGCAGCCATTTCGGGGAACACACTGAAGCTTTCTTT

D: TRBD2
V: TRBV7-2
size: -
J: TRBJ2-3
CDR3: CASSLGRLAGADTQYF
DNA: TGTGCCAGCAGCTTAGGGAGACTAGCGGGAGCAGATACGCAGTATTTT

D: TRBD1
V: TRBV10-3
size: -
J: TRBJ1-5
CDR3: CAIGHGQGIDQPQHF
DNA: TGTGCCATCGGGCACGGACAGGGGATAGATCAGCCCCAGCATTTT

D: -
V: TRBV12-5
size: once
J: TRBJ1-2
CDR3: CASGLVAIGGGYTF
DNA: TGTGCTAGTGGTTTGGTAGCTATCGGGGGTGGCTACACCTTC

D: -
V: TRBV15
size: -
J: TRBJ2-3
CDR3: CATSRGEGASTDTQYF
DNA: TGTGCCACCAGCAGAGGAGAGGGTGCTAGCACAGATACGCAGTATTTT

D: TRBD2
V: TRBV4-1
size: -
J: TRBJ2-7
CDR3: CASSHNSGVNSYEQYF
DNA: TGCGCCAGCAGCCATAATAGCGGGGTGAACTCCTACGAGCAGTACTTC

D: -
V: TRBV4-2
size: many
J: TRBJ2-1
CDR3: CASSQDGWGDRNEQFF
DNA: TGTGCCAGCAGCCAAGATGGGTGGGGGGATCGTAATGAGCAGTTCTTC

D: TRBD1
V: TRBV20-1
size: -
J: TRBJ2-5
CDR3: CSATGGPKEETQYF
DNA: TGCAGTGCCACAGGGGGGCCGAAGGAAGAGACCCAGTACTTC

D: -
V: TRBV27
size: few
J: TRBJ1-3
CDR3: CASSFGGNTIYF
DNA: TGTGCCAGCAGTTTTGGCGGAAACACCATATATTTT

D: -
V: TRBV7-8
size: -
J: TRBJ2-7
CDR3: CASSPQGLITYEQYF
DNA: TGTGCCAGCAGTCCACAGGGCTTGATAACCTACGAGCAGTACTTC

D: -
V: TRBV7-2
size: -
J: TRBJ1-2
CDR3: CASSLAPPGGYGYTF
DNA: TGTGCCAGCAGCTTAGCCCCTCCCGGGGGTTATGGCTACACCTTC

D: -
V: TRBV4-2
size: once
J: TRBJ2-1
CDR3: CASSRLRGGGDEQFF
DNA: TGTGCCAGCAGCCGTCTACGAGGGGGTGGGGATGAGCAGTTCTTC

D: -
V: TRBV4-3
size: -
J: TRBJ2-3
CDR3: CASSQDFPRGGTDTQYF
DNA: TGCGCCAGCAGCCAAGATTTTCCGAGGGGGGGCACAGATACGCAGTATTTT